These 15 T cell receptor beta chains came from one sample sequenced in a study of post-analysis software for immune sequencing data. Study-wide results and limits: About five TRBV segments appeared more often in patients than in controls, and TRBV5-6, TRBV5-1 and TRBV20-1 were among these.

These TCRs' antigens remain unknown. Every TCR beta cDNA library bore unique molecular identifiers. In TCRdb, the PCR reads were re-called with MiXCR into one record per CDR3 protein. The table has roughly 700,000 distinct CDR3 sequences, about 27% seen once. Input material: blood. Source of these receptors: a girl aged 5-17 years with multiple sclerosis.

This sequence joins TRBV28 and TRBJ1-1, with D tentatively TRBD1 (5 bases). CDR3 length equals 14 residues. The V gene lost 3 bases and the J gene lost 11 bases, with 19 bases spanning the gap. Germline assignment: CDR1 MDHEN and CDR2 SYDVKM. The CDR3 loop reads CASSLIRDPVGAFF. The CDR3 nucleotides read TGTGCCAGCAGTTTGATCCGGGACCCCGTGGGCGCTTTCTTT.

In regard to this clonotype: A single base separates this from a much larger clone, so it may be a read error. The chain links TRBV24-1 to TRBJ2-5, with D possibly being TRBD1 or TRBD2 (5 bases each). The germline V and J ends were trimmed by 3 bases and 4 bases, with 17 bases remaining between them. Germline values: CDR1 KGHDR, CDR2 SFDVKD. The CDR3 totals 16 residues. The CDR3 loop is CATSDGGSPDGETQYF. The CDR3 DNA reads as TGTGCCACCAGTGATGGGGGTAGCCCAGATGGAGAGACCCAGTACTTC.

In its sample, this clonotype was seen a few times. CDR3: CASRGLRQPQHF. DNA for the CDR3: TGTGCCAGCAGGGGGCTAAGGCAGCCCCAGCATTTT. The V gene is TRBV28, the J gene TRBJ1-5; D may be TRBD1 (5 bases). The CDR3 runs 12 residues. Between the trimmed V and J ends, which lost 6 bases and 7 bases, there was a span of 10 bases. The V gene's germline CDR1 is MDHEN and CDR2 SYDVKM.

This clonotype has a handful of counts. The rearrangement links TRBV15 to TRBJ2-4; D possibly corresponds to TRBD2 (6 bases). The last part of the DNA fits TRBJ2-7 better; the J call may be wrong. The CDR3 totals 15 residues. Germline CDR1 and CDR2: LNHNV and YYDKDF (reference sequence). CDR3 in amino acids: CATSRGGGIPHEQYF. For the CDR3, the DNA is TGTGCCACCAGCAGAGGTGGCGGGATACCCCACGAGCAGTACTTC.

At least ten counts were recorded for this clonotype. This chain joins TRBV4-2 and TRBJ2-3; 12 bases line up with TRBD1. Trimming took 1 base from V and 5 from J; bases not matched to a gene: 7. Germline CDR1 and CDR2: LGHNA and YNFKEQ. The CDR3 extends over 17 amino acids. The DNA for the CDR3 is TGTGCCAGCAGCCAAGGGGACAGGGGGCAGTTTAGAGATACGCAGTATTTT. This codes for CASSQGDRGQFRDTQYF.

This clonotype was observed a handful of times. This sequence joins TRBV10-3 and TRBJ1-5; maybe TRBD1 (6 bases). This CDR3 has 15 amino acids. Germline V gives CDR1 ENHRY, CDR2 SYGVKD. V was clipped by 2 bases and J by 0 bases, with 8 bases between them. The CDR3 DNA follows: TGTGCCATCAGTGAGGGACAGATTAGCAATCAGCCCCAGCATTTT. Translating gives CAISEGQISNQPQHF.

V usage is TRBV24-1 and J usage is TRBJ2-4; 7 bases line up with TRBD1. J was trimmed by 8 bases and V by 4 bases; bases with no gene match: 4. Germline assignment: CDR1 KGHDR and CDR2 SFDVKD. The CDR3 is 13 residues long. The CDR3: CATSDDRDHIQYF. The CDR3 DNA reads TGTGCCACCAGTGACGACAGGGACCACATTCAGTACTTC.

This clonotype has more than one count but fewer than ten. The chain joins TRBV9 to TRBJ1-6; D remains unclear. Trimming took off 3 bases at V and 8 bases at J, with 15 bases between the two ends. Germline assignment: CDR1 SGDLS and CDR2 YYNGEE. The CDR3 totals 15 residues. DNA for the CDR3: TGTGCCAGCAGCGAGTCCACAGCTGATTATTCACCCCTCCACTTT. Its translation is CASSESTADYSPLHF. Drawing the rest from reference TRBV9 and TRBJ1-6, the complete variable domain is DSGVTQTPKHLITATGQRVTLRCSPRSGDLSVYWYQQSLDQGLQFLIQYYNGEERAKGNILERFSAQQFPDLHSELNLSSLELGDSALYFCASSESTADYSPLHFGNGTRLTVT.

This clonotype has just a few counts. V gene TRBV5-1 combines with J gene TRBJ1-1, with D possibly matching TRBD1 (6 bases). The CDR3 sequence is 16 residues long. The ends were cut back, 3 bases at V and 2 bases at J, with 17 bases in the middle. In germline, CDR1 is SGHRS, CDR2 YFSETQ. The CDR3, as DNA: TGCGCCAGCAGCTGGAGGGAGGGGACACCCAACACTGAAGCTTTCTTT. This sequence encodes CASSWREGTPNTEAFF.

A word on this clonotype: It may be a read error: a sequence one base away is much more abundant. V usage is TRBV29-1 and J usage is TRBJ2-1; the D is unclear. The CDR3 runs to 14 residues. The germline V gene has CDR1 SQVTM and CDR2 ANQGSEA. The CDR3 DNA is TGCAGCGTTGAAGATCAAGGTCGGAACAATGGGCAGTTCTTC. Amino acids: CSVEDQGRNNGQFF.

The chain links TRBV4-3 to TRBJ2-3, with D perhaps assigned TRBD1 or TRBD2 (6 bases each). Germline-derived CDR1 and CDR2 are LGHNA and YSLEER. The CDR3 runs 16 residues. Trimming cost V 1 base and J 6 bases, with 17 bases left between them. CDR3 region: CASSQGRGVPRDTQYF. Here the CDR3 DNA reads TGCGCCAGCAGCCAAGGGAGGGGGGTACCGCGGGATACGCAGTATTTT.

Regarding this clonotype: Relative to the germline gene, one junction end is altered; a read error may explain this. The chain links TRBV20-1 to TRBJ2-7; D ambiguous. The CDR3 is 15 amino acids. Germline V gives CDR1 DFQATT, CDR2 SNEGSKA (reference sequence). CDR3 protein: CSAREWSKSRYKQYF. Written as DNA, the CDR3 is TGCAGTGCTAGAGAATGGTCAAAGTCCCGCTACAAGCAGTACTTC.

This clonotype was seen a handful of times. This chain links TRBV5-1 with TRBJ2-7; 9 positions agree with TRBD2. Trimming at V came to 2 bases and at J to 1 base, leaving 4 bases not matched to a gene. This CDR3 spans 15 amino acids. Germline V gene lookup returns CDR1 SGHRS and CDR2 YFSETQ. This CDR3 is CASSLAGGMSYEQYF. The CDR3 DNA reads TGCGCCAGCAGCTTAGCGGGAGGAATGTCCTACGAGCAGTACTTC.

The gene calls are TRBV5-1 and TRBJ2-5, with D possibly being TRBD2 (6 bases). Trimming cost V 2 bases and J 11 bases, with 16 bases left between them. CDR1 is SGHRS, CDR2 YFSETQ, per germline. The length of the CDR3 is 13 residues. The CDR3 spells CASSLPGGGEQYF. The CDR3 DNA follows: TGCGCCAGCAGCTTACCCGGGGGAGGAGAGCAGTACTTC.

This clonotype was observed a handful of times. The chain couples TRBV6-5 to TRBJ2-2, with unresolved D. V lost 6 bases and J 6 bases, leaving 8 bases between the germline ends. CDR1 is MNHEY, CDR2 SVGAGI, per germline. The CDR3 covers 12 residues. CDR3 bases: TGTGCCAGCAGGCTCTTTCCCGGGGAGCTGTTTTTT. This sequence encodes CASRLFPGELFF.